A selection of T cell receptor beta chains follows, all from one sample in a study of molecular identifiers for immune sequencing clone quantification. TCRdb processed the PCR reads anew with MiXCR; each CDR3 protein has one entry. The sample contains around 100,000 distinct CDR3 sequences, 35% of which appear only once. Source material: naive CD8+ T cells from blood, with Jurkat cell RNA spiked in. The receptors stem from a human donor in good health. Some libraries in this study had Jurkat cell RNA spiked in. Each CDR3 is given with its conserved first and last residue. Each record gives: clone size, D gene, V gene, CDR3 length, J gene, CDR3 DNA, CDR3 protein. A D gene is named only where the DNA matches it firmly. Only part of the rows carry a size: once, few, many, or a class if the clone is expanded.

abundance: NA
d_gene: NA
v_gene: TRBV7-2
len: 17
j_gene: TRBJ2-5
CDR3nt: TGTGCCAGCAGCGAGGGGGGGGTCCGGATCGGTCAAGAGACCCAGTACTTC
CDR3aa: CASSEGGVRIGQETQYF

abundance: NA
d_gene: NA
v_gene: TRBV7-2
len: 14
j_gene: TRBJ1-6
CDR3nt: TGTGCCAGCAGCTTACTGGGGTTGAATTCACCCCTCCACTTT
CDR3aa: CASSLLGLNSPLHF

abundance: many
d_gene: NA
v_gene: TRBV13
len: 16
j_gene: TRBJ2-5
CDR3nt: TGTGCCAGCAGCTTAGGGGCCCTGGCTAGTCAAGAGACCCAGTACTTC
CDR3aa: CASSLGALASQETQYF

abundance: few
d_gene: TRBD2
v_gene: TRBV9
len: 13
j_gene: TRBJ2-7
CDR3nt: TGTGCCAGCAGCCCCGGGACTAGATCCGAGCAGTACTTC
CDR3aa: CASSPGTRSEQYF

abundance: NA
d_gene: TRBD1
v_gene: TRBV6-2/TRBV6-3
len: 15
j_gene: TRBJ1-5
CDR3nt: TGTGCCAGCAGTGGCTGGGACAGCGGAAATCAGCCCCAGCATTTT
CDR3aa: CASSGWDSGNQPQHF

abundance: many
d_gene: NA
v_gene: TRBV28
len: 12
j_gene: TRBJ2-7
CDR3nt: TGTGCCAGCAGCCTCGTCGACTACGAGCAGTACTTC
CDR3aa: CASSLVDYEQYF

abundance: NA
d_gene: TRBD1
v_gene: TRBV7-8
len: 16
j_gene: TRBJ2-1
CDR3nt: TGTGCCAGCAGCTTAGACAGGGGGCGCCCCTACAATGAGCGGTTCTTC
CDR3aa: CASSLDRGRPYNERFF

abundance: few
d_gene: TRBD1
v_gene: TRBV14
len: 14
j_gene: TRBJ1-1
CDR3nt: TGTGCCAGCAGCAACACAGGGGAAGGGACTGAAGCTTTCTTT
CDR3aa: CASSNTGEGTEAFF

abundance: NA
d_gene: TRBD2
v_gene: TRBV6-6
len: 15
j_gene: TRBJ2-7
CDR3nt: TGTGCCAGCAGTACCGGGACTACCCAACCTCGCGAGCAGTACTTC
CDR3aa: CASSTGTTQPREQYF

abundance: few
d_gene: TRBD1
v_gene: TRBV4-3
len: 15
j_gene: TRBJ2-7
CDR3nt: TGCGCCAGCAGTCACTCGGGACAGGGGGCTTACGAGCAGTACTTC
CDR3aa: CASSHSGQGAYEQYF

abundance: NA
d_gene: TRBD2
v_gene: TRBV20-1
len: 15
j_gene: TRBJ2-3
CDR3nt: TGCAGTGCTAGAGTACCCACTAGCGGGCCAGGTACGCAGTATTTT
CDR3aa: CSARVPTSGPGTQYF

abundance: NA
d_gene: NA
v_gene: TRBV27
len: 12
j_gene: TRBJ2-5
CDR3nt: TGTGCCAGCAGTTCCCGACCGGGGGCCCAGTACTTC
CDR3aa: CASSSRPGAQYF

abundance: few
d_gene: NA
v_gene: TRBV2
len: 17
j_gene: TRBJ2-1
CDR3nt: TGTGCCAGCAACCCTAGGACCCGGACAGCTCGCGTCAATGAGCAGTTCTTC
CDR3aa: CASNPRTRTARVNEQFF

abundance: few
d_gene: NA
v_gene: TRBV28
len: 13
j_gene: TRBJ2-7
CDR3nt: TGTGCCAGCAGTTTTTACAGGGTGGCCGAGCAGTACTTC
CDR3aa: CASSFYRVAEQYF

abundance: NA
d_gene: TRBD1
v_gene: TRBV15
len: 14
j_gene: TRBJ1-1
CDR3nt: TGTGCCACCAGCCCTGGACAGGGGTTCACTGAAGCTTTCTTT
CDR3aa: CATSPGQGFTEAFF

abundance: few
d_gene: NA
v_gene: TRBV4-3
len: 17
j_gene: TRBJ1-3
CDR3nt: TGCGCCAGCAGCCAAGACTGGCAGCCGGAATCTGGAAACACCATATATTTT
CDR3aa: CASSQDWQPESGNTIYF

abundance: NA
d_gene: TRBD1
v_gene: TRBV2
len: 13
j_gene: TRBJ2-7
CDR3nt: TGTGCCAGCAGTAGGGACAGGGGGCACGAGCAGTACTTC
CDR3aa: CASSRDRGHEQYF

abundance: few
d_gene: NA
v_gene: TRBV27
len: 16
j_gene: TRBJ1-2
CDR3nt: TGTGCCAGCAGTCCCCAAATATTGACGACAGGTTTTGGCTACACCTTC
CDR3aa: CASSPQILTTGFGYTF

abundance: NA
d_gene: NA
v_gene: TRBV28
len: 16
j_gene: TRBJ2-7
CDR3nt: TGTGCCAGCGGTTACTCACAGGGAGGGCTATCCTACGAGCAGTACTTC
CDR3aa: CASGYSQGGLSYEQYF

abundance: few
d_gene: NA
v_gene: TRBV2
len: 16
j_gene: TRBJ2-7
CDR3nt: TGTGCCAGCAGGGAAGGGGCGGGGCTCGAGGCCCTCGAGCAGTACTTC
CDR3aa: CASREGAGLEALEQYF

abundance: NA
d_gene: NA
v_gene: TRBV7-9
len: 13
j_gene: TRBJ2-3
CDR3nt: TGTGCCAGCAGCTTTGCGCAGACAGATACGCAGAATTTT
CDR3aa: CASSFAQTDTQNF

abundance: few
d_gene: NA
v_gene: TRBV20-1
len: 15
j_gene: TRBJ2-7
CDR3nt: TGCAGTGCTAGAGATCTTCTGGGGCGAGTAGGAGAGCAGTACTTC
CDR3aa: CSARDLLGRVGEQYF

abundance: few
d_gene: NA
v_gene: TRBV28
len: 11
j_gene: TRBJ2-3
CDR3nt: TGTGCCAGCAGCTCATACCCTCCGCAGTATTTT
CDR3aa: CASSSYPPQYF

abundance: NA
d_gene: NA
v_gene: TRBV5-6
len: 13
j_gene: TRBJ1-3
CDR3nt: TGTGCCAGCTCACCATCCTCTGGAAACACCTTATATTTT
CDR3aa: CASSPSSGNTLYF

abundance: many
d_gene: NA
v_gene: TRBV15
len: 16
j_gene: TRBJ1-1
CDR3nt: TGTGCCACCAGCACCCCCGAAGGGATCATGAACACTGAAGCTTTCTTT
CDR3aa: CATSTPEGIMNTEAFF

abundance: few
d_gene: NA
v_gene: TRBV11-2
len: 14
j_gene: TRBJ1-1
CDR3nt: TGTGCCAGCAGCTGGAGCAAAGGGAACACTGAAGCTTTCTTT
CDR3aa: CASSWSKGNTEAFF

abundance: NA
d_gene: NA
v_gene: TRBV29-1
len: 12
j_gene: TRBJ1-2
CDR3nt: TGCAGCGTTGGGACAACCAACTATGGCTACACCTTC
CDR3aa: CSVGTTNYGYTF

abundance: NA
d_gene: NA
v_gene: TRBV18
len: 14
j_gene: TRBJ2-1
CDR3nt: TGTGCCAGCTCACCACCGGGTAGGGCTGAAGAGCAGTTCTTC
CDR3aa: CASSPPGRAEEQFF